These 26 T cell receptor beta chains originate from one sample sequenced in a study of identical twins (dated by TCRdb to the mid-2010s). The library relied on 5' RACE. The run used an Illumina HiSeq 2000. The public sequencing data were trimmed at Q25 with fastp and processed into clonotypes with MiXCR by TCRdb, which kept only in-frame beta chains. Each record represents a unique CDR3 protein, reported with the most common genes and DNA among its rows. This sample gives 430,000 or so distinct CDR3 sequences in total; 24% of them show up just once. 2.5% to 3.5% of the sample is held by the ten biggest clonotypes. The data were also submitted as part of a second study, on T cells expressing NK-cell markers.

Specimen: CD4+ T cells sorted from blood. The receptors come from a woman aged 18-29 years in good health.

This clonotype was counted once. The CDR3 coding sequence is TGTGCCAGCAGACTTAGCGGGGGGGGGCAGTTCTTC. Its protein is CASRLSGGGQFF. This rearrangement joins TRBV2 to TRBJ2-1, with 11 bases aligning to TRBD2. The CDR3 length is 12 residues. The V segment lost 6 bases and the J segment 12 bases; nucleotides outside the gene matches: 4. From germline, CDR1 is SNHLY and CDR2 FYNNEI.

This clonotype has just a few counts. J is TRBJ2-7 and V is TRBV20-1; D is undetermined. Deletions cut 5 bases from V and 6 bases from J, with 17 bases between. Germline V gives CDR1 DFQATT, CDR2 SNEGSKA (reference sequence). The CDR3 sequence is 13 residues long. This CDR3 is CSAGRAIELEQYF. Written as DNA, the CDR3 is TGCAGTGCTGGTAGGGCCATCGAACTCGAGCAGTACTTC.

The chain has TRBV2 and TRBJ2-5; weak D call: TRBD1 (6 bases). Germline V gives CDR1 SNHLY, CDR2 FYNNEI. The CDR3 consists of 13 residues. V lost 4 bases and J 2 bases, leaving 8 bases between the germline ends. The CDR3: CASSATGQETQYF. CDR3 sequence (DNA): TGTGCCAGCAGTGCCACAGGGCAAGAGACCCAGTACTTC.

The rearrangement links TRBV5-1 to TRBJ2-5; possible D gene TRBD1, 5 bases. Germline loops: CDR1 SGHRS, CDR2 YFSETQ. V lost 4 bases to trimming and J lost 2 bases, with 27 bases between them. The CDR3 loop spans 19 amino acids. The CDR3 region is CASSGALGTFLDHQETQYF. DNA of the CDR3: TGCGCCAGCAGCGGGGCGCTTGGAACTTTCCTGGACCATCAAGAGACCCAGTACTTC. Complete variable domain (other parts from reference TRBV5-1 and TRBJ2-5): KAGVTQTPRYLIKTRGQQVTLSCSPISGHRSVSWYQQTPGQGLQFLFEYFSETQRNKGNFPGRFSGRQFSNSRSEMNVSTLELGDSALYLCASSGALGTFLDHQETQYFGPGTRLLVL.

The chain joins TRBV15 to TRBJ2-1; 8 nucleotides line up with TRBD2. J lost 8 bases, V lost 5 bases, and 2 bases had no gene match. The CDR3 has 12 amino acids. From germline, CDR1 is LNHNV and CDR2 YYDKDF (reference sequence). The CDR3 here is CATSPTSDEQFF. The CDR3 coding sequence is TGTGCCACCAGCCCGACTAGCGATGAGCAGTTCTTC.

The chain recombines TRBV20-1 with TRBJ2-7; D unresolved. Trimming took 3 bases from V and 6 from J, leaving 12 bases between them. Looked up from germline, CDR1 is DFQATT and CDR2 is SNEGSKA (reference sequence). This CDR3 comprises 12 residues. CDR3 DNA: TGCAGTGCTAGGGGGAAATCGGCCGAGCAGTACTTC. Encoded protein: CSARGKSAEQYF.

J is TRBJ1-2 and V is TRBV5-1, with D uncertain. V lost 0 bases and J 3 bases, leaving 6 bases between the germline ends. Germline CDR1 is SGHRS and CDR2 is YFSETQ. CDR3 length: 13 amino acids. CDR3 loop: CASSLGGHYGYTF. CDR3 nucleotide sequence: TGCGCCAGCAGCTTGGGAGGTCACTATGGCTACACCTTC.

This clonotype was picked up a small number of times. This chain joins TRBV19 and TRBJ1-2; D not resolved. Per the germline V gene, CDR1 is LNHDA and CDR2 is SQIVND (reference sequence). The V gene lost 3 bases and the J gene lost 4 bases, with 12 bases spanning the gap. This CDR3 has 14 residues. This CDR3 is CASSIGQTLYGYTF. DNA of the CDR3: TGTGCCAGTAGTATCGGCCAGACCCTCTATGGCTACACCTTC. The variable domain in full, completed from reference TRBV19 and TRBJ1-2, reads DGGITQSPKYLFRKEGQNVTLSCEQNLNHDAMYWYRQDPGQGLRLIYYSQIVNDFQKGDIAEGYSVSREKKESFPLTVTSAQKNPTAFYLCASSIGQTLYGYTFGSGTRLTVV.

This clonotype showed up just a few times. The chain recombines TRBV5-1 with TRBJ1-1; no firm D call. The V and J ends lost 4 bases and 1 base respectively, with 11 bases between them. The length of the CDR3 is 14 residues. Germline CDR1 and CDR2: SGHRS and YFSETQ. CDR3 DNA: TGCGCCAGCAGCCCAACCGCAAGGAACACTGAAGCTTTCTTT. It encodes CASSPTARNTEAFF.

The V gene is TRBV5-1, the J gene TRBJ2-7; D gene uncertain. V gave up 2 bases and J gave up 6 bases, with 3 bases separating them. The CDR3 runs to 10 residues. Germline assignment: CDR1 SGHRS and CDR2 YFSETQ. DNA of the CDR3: TGCGCCAGCAGCTTCTCCGAGCAGTACTTC. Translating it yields CASSFSEQYF.

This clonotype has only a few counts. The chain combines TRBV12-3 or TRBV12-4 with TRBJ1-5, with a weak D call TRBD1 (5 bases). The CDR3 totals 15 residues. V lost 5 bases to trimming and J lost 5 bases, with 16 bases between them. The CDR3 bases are TGTGCCAGCAGTCCCTCGGGACGGTGGGATCAGCCCCAGCATTTT. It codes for CASSPSGRWDQPQHF.

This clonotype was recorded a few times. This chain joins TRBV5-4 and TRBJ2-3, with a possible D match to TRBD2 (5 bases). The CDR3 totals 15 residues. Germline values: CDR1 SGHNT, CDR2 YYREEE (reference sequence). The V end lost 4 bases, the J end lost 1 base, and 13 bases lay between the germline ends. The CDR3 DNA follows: TGTGCCAGCAGCCCCAGTCCCGGGGGCACAGATACGCAGTATTTT. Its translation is CASSPSPGGTDTQYF.

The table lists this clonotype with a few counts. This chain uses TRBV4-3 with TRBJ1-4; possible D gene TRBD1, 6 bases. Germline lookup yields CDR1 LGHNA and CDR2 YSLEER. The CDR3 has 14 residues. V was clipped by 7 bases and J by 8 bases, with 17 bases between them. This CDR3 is CASKEGGASEKLFF. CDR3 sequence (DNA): TGCGCCAGCAAGGAAGGGGGGGCTTCGGAAAAACTGTTTTTT.

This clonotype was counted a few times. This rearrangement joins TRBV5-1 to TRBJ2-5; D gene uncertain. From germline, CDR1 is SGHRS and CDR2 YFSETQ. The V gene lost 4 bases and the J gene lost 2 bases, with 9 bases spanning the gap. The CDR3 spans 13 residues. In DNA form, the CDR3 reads TGCGCCAGCAGCCTGACATTACAAGAGACCCAGTACTTC. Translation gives CASSLTLQETQYF.

The chain's CDR3 is CASSLGQVAGEKLFF. The CDR3 DNA follows: TGTGCCAGCAGTTTAGGACAGGTGGCGGGAGAAAAACTGTTTTTT. This chain links TRBV12-3 or TRBV12-4 with TRBJ1-4, with D perhaps matching TRBD1 (6 bases). This CDR3 comprises 15 residues. Trimming took 1 base from V and 8 from J, leaving 14 bases between them.

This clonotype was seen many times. CDR3 protein: CASSRNGNNEQFF. The CDR3 nucleotides read TGTGCCAGCAGCCGAAACGGGAACAATGAGCAGTTCTTC. The chain is built from TRBV3-1 and TRBJ2-1, with TRBD2 as a possible D gene (5 bases). This CDR3 contains 13 residues. Trimming cost V 4 bases and J 5 bases, with 9 bases left between them. The germline V gene has CDR1 LGHDT and CDR2 YNNKEL (reference sequence).

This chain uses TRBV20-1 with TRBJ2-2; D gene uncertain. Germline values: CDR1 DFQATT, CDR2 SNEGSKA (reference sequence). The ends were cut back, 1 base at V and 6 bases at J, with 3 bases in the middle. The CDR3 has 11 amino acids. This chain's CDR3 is CSARASGELFF. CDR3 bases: TGCAGTGCTAGAGCTTCCGGGGAGCTGTTTTTT.

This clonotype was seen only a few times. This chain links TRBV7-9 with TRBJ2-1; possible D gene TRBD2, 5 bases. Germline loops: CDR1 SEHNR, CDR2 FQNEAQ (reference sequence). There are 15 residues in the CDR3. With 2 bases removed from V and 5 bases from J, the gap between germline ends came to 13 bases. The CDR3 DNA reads TGTGCCAGCAGCTTAAAGTCTAGCAGGAACAATGAGCAGTTCTTC. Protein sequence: CASSLKSSRNNEQFF.

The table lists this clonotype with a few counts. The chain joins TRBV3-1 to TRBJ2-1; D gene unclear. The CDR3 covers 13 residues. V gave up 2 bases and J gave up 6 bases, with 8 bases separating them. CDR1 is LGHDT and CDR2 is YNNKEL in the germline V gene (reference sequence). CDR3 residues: CASSQLSGNEQFF. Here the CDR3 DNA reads TGTGCCAGCAGCCAATTGTCGGGCAATGAGCAGTTCTTC.

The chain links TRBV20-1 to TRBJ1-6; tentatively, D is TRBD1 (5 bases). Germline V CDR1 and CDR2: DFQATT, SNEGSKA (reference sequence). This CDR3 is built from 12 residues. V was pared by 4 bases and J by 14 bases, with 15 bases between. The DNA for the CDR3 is TGCAGTGCTACCCGGGGCGGGGTTGCCCTCCACTTT. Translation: CSATRGGVALHF.

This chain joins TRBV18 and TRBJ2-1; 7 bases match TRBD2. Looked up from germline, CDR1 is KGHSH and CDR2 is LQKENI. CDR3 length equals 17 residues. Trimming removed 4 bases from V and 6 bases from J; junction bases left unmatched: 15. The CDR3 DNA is TGTGCCAGCTCACTTAACCCTGGGAGGGCCCTCGGCAATGAGCAGTTCTTC. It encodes CASSLNPGRALGNEQFF.

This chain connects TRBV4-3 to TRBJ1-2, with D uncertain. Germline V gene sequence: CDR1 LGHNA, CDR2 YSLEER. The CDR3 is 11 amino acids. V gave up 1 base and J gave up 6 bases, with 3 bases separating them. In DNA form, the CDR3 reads TGCGCCAGCAGCCAAGGGAATGGCTACACCTTC. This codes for CASSQGNGYTF.

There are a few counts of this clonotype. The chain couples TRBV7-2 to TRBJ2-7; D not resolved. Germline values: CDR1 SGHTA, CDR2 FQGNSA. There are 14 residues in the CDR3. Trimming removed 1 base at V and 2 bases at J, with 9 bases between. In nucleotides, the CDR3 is TGTGCCAGCAGCTTAGGTTTCAAACCCTACGAGCAGTACTTC. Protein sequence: CASSLGFKPYEQYF.

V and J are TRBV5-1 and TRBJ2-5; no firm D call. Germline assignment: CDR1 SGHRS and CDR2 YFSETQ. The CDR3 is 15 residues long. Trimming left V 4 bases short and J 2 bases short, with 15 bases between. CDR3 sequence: CASSEDPRGQETQYF. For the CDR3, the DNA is TGCGCCAGCAGCGAGGACCCCAGAGGTCAAGAGACCCAGTACTTC.

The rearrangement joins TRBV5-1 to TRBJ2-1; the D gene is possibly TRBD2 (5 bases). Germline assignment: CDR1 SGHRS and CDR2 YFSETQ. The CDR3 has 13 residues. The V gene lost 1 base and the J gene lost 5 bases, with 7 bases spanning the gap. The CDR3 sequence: CASSLWENNEQFF. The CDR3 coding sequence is TGCGCCAGCAGCTTGTGGGAGAACAATGAGCAGTTCTTC.

The DNA for the CDR3 is TGTGCCAGCAGCCAAACCAAGCAGGATAATTCACCCCTCCACTTT. Amino acid sequence: CASSQTKQDNSPLHF. The V and J genes are TRBV3-1 and TRBJ1-6; D is uncertain. The V end lost 2 bases, the J end lost 5 bases, and 10 bases lay between the germline ends. Germline V gene data show CDR1 as LGHDT and CDR2 as YNNKEL (reference sequence). CDR3 size: 15 residues. Based on the CDR3 plus reference TRBV3-1 and TRBJ1-6, the full variable domain is DTAVSQTPKYLVTQMGNDKSIKCEQNLGHDTMYWYKQDSKKFLKIMFSYNNKELIINETVPNRFSPKSPDKAHLNLHINSLELGDSAVYFCASSQTKQDNSPLHFGNGTRLTVT.